This T cell receptor (beta chain) was sequenced during a study of CD8+ T cells in alopecia areata. Study overall: Treated patients took oral tofacitinib at 5 to 10 mg twice daily. General study findings and limits: TCR sharing across patients was less clear than in mice, possibly HLA-related.

Concerning this clone: The antigen is undetermined.

Isolated RNA was reverse transcribed into cDNA used as the sequencing template. Clones were read by immunoSEQ multiplex PCR, and TCRdb kept only the in-frame ones, dropping some. The repertoire has roughly 150,000 clones, 45% to 55% of them found once; the top ten carry roughly a fifth. Germline CDR1 reads MGHDK; CDR2 reads SYGVNS. V shed 5 bases and J shed 11 bases, with 13 bases lying between them. This CDR3 has 13 residues. V gene TRBV25-1 combines with J gene TRBJ1-6; no firm D call. The sample was CD8+ T cells sorted from blood, taken at week 0. The receptor was derived from a human donor with alopecia areata. The CDR3, as DNA: TGTGCCAGCAGTTCCAGGTCCGGTACACCCCTCCACTTT. Its protein is CASSSRSGTPLHF.